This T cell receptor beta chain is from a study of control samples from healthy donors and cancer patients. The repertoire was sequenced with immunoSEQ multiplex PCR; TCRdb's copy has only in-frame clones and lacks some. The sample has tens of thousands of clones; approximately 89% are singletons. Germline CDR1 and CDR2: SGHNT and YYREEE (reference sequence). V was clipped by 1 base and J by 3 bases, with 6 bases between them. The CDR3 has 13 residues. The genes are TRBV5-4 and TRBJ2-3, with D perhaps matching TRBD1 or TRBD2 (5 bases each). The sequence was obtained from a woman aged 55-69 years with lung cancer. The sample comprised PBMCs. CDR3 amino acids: CASSLWGTDTQYF. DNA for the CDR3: TGTGCCAGCAGCTTGTGGGGGACAGATACGCAGTATTTT. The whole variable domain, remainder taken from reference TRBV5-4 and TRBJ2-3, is ETGVTQSPTHLIKTRGQQVTLRCSSQSGHNTVSWYQQALGQGPQFIFQYYREEENGRGNFPPRFSGLQFPNYSSELNVNALELDDSALYLCASSLWGTDTQYFGPGTRLTVL.